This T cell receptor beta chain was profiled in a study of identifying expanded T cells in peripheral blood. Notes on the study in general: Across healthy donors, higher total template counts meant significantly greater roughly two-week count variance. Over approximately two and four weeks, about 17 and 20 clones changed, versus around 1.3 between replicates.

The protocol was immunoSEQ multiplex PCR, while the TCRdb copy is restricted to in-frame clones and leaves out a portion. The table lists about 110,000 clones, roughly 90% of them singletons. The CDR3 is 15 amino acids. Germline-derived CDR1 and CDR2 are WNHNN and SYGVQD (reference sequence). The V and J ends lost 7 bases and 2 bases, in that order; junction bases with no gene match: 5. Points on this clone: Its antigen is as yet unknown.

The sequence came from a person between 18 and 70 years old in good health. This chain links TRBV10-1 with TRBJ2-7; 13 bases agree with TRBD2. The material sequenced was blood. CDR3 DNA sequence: TGCGCCAGCAACCTTACTAGCGGGGGGGCCTACGAGCAGTACTTC. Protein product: CASNLTSGGAYEQYF.